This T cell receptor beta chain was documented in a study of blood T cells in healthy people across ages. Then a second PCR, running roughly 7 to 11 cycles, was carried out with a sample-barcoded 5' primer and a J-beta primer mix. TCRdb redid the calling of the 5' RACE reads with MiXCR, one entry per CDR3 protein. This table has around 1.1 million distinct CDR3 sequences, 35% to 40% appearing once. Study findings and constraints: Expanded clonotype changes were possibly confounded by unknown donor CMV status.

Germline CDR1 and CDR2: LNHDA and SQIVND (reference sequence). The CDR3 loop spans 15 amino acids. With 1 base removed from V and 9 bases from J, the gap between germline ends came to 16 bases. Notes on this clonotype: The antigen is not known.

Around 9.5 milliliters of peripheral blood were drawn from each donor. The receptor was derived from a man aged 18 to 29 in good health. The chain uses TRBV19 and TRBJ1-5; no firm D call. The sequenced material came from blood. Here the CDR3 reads CASSIASEDHWPQHF. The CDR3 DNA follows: TGTGCCAGTAGTATAGCCTCGGAGGACCACTGGCCCCAGCATTTT.